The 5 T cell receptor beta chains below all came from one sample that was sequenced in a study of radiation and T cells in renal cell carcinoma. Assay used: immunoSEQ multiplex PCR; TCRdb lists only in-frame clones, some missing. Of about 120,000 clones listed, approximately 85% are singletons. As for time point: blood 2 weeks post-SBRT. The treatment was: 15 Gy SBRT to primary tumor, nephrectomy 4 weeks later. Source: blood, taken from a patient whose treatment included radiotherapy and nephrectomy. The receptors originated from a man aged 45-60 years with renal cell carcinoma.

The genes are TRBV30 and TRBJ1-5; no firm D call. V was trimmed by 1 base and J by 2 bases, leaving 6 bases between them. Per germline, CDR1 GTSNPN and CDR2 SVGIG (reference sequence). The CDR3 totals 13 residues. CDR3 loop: CAWSGGGNQPQHF. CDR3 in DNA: TGTGCCTGGAGTGGGGGTGGCAATCAGCCCCAGCATTTT.

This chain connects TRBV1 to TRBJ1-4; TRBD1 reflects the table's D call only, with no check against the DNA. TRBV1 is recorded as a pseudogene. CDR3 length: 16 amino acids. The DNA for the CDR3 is TGCACCAGCAGCCAAGACGGTGGACACGATAATGAAAAACTGTTTTTT. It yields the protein CTSSQDGGHDNEKLFF.

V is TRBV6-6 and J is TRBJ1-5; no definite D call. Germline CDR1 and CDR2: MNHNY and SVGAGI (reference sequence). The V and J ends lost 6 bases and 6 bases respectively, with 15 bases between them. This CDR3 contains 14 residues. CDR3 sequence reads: CASSPGVNGQPQHF. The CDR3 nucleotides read TGTGCCAGCAGCCCCGGGGTCAACGGTCAGCCCCAGCATTTT.

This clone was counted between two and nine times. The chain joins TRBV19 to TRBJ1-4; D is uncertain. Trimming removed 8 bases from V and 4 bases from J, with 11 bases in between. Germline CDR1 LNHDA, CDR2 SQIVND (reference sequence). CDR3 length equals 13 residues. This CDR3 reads CASRALINEKLFF. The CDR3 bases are TGTGCCAGTCGGGCCTTGATTAATGAAAAACTGTTTTTT.

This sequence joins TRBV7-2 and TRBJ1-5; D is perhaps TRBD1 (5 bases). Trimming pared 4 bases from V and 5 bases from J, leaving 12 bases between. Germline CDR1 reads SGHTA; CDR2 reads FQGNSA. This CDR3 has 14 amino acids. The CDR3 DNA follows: TGTGCCAGCAGCTCCATCCGGGGGGATCAGCCCCAGCATTTT. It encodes CASSSIRGDQPQHF.